This T cell receptor beta chain was sequenced in a study of T-cell reconstitution after alpha-beta-depleted transplantation in children. The CDR3 consists of 14 residues. The germline gives CDR1 DFQATT, CDR2 SNEGSKA (reference sequence). Between the trimmed V and J ends, which lost 2 bases and 3 bases, there was a span of 11 bases. This clonotype was seen repeatedly, ten times or more. Preparation of the TCRbeta library used unique molecular identifiers. MiXCR, applied by TCRdb to the PCR reads, yields one record per CDR3 protein. The table lists hundreds of thousands of distinct CDR3 sequences, approximately 16% of them singletons.

V and J are TRBV20-1 and TRBJ1-5; tentatively, D is TRBD1 (5 bases). The sequenced sample was PBMCs from the stem cell graft donor, obtained from the stem cell graft. The sequence was obtained from a human donor who donated a stem cell graft to a child with acute myeloid leukemia. CDR3 region: CSARRDLPNQPQHF. In DNA form, the CDR3 reads TGCAGTGCTAGAAGGGACCTACCCAATCAGCCCCAGCATTTT.